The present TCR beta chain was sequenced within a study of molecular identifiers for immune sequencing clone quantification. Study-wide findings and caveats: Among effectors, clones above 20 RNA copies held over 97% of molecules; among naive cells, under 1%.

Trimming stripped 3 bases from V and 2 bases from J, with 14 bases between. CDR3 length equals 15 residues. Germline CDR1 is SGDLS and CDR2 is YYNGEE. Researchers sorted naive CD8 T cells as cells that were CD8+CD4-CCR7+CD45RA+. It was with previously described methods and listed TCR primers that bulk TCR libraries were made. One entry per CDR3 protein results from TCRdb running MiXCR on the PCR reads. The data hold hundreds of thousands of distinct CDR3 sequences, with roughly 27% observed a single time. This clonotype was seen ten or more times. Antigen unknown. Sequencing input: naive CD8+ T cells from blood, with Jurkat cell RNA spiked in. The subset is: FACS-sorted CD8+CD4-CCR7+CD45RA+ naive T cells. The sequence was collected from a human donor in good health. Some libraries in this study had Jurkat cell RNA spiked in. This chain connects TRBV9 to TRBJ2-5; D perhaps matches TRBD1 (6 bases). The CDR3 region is CASSATGRGQETQYF. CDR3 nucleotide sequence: TGTGCCAGCAGCGCAACAGGGCGAGGGCAAGAGACCCAGTACTTC.